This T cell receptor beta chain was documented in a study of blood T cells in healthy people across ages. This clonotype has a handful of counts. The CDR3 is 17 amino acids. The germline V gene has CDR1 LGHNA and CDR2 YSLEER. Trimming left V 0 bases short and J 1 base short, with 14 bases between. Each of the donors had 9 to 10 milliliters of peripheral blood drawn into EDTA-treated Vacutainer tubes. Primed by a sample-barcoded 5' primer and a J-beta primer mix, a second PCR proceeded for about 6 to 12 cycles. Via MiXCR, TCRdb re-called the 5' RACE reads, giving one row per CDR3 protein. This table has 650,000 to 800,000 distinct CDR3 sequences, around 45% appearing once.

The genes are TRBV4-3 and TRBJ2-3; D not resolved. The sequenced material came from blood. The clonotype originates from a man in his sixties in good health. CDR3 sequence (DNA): TGCGCCAGCAGCCAAGATCCGGCCGCACGCGGCACAGATACGCAGTATTTT. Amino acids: CASSQDPAARGTDTQYF.